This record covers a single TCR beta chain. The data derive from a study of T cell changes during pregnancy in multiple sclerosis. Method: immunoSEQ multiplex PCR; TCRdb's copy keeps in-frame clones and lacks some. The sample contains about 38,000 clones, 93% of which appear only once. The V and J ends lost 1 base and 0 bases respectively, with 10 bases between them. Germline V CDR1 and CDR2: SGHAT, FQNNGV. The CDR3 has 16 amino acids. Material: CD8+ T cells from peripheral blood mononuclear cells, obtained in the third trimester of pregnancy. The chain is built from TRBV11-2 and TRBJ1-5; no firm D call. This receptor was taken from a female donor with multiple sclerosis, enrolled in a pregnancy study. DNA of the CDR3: TGTGCCAGCAGCTTAGGGTCAGGACTTAGCAATCAGCCCCAGCATTTT. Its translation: CASSLGSGLSNQPQHF.